This T cell receptor beta chain was identified in a study of cytomegalovirus exposure and HLA in healthy donors. Study-wide results and limits: While the bulk of TCR sequences proved rare, some public TCRs turned up in many donors.

Nominal health characterized the donors when sampled, though unrecorded immune exposures were likely. About this clone: What it recognizes is unknown.

The study ran its PCR with 60 Vbeta and 13 Jbeta primers. As originally analysed: The count from a later analysis was roughly 80 million unique TCR beta chains, about 9.9 million of them shared. The table came from immunoSEQ multiplex PCR; TCRdb's copy has only in-frame clones and leaves some out. V and J calls and clone size come straight from that table; D and trimming were deduced from the DNA. The data hold about 86,000 clones, with approximately 70% observed a single time. Sequencing used PBMCs. The origin of this receptor is a man aged 55 to 69 in good health and CMV-seronegative.

CDR3 sequence reads: CASSLIEGAAPGELFF. DNA of the CDR3: TGTGCCAGCAGCTTAATTGAGGGCGCGGCTCCCGGGGAGCTGTTTTTT. This sequence joins TRBV7-8 and TRBJ2-2; TRBD2 might be the D (5 bases). The CDR3 covers 16 residues. V was clipped by 2 bases and J by 6 bases, with 16 bases between them. Germline V gives CDR1 SGHVS, CDR2 FQNEAQ.